Shown below are 6 T cell receptor beta chains from a single sample sequenced in a study of spatial heterogeneity in lung cancer. One entry per CDR3 protein, called by TCRdb with MiXCR from the 5' RACE reads. Of fewer than 55,000 distinct CDR3 sequences in the sample, less than 9.5% were seen once. Time point indicated: blood at routine non-recurrence follow-up after resection. The sequenced material consisted of unsorted whole RNA from tumor, nontumor lung or frozen PBMC. The sample was PBMCs, taken at follow-up. Source of these receptors: a female donor with early-stage non-small cell lung cancer.

This clonotype has only a few counts. The rearrangement joins TRBV5-1 to TRBJ2-1, with 14 bases aligning to TRBD2. The CDR3 spans 14 residues. The trim removed 5 bases at V and 10 bases at J, leaving 5 bases unmatched. CDR1 and CDR2 (germline): SGHRS, YFSETQ. The chain's CDR3 is CASSSGLAGAEQFF. The CDR3 bases are TGCGCCAGCAGTTCGGGACTAGCGGGGGCCGAGCAGTTCTTC.

The V call is TRBV7-2, the J call TRBJ1-2, with a tentative D call TRBD1 (6 bases). The CDR3 length is 15 residues. The germline V and J ends were trimmed by 2 bases and 3 bases, with 13 bases remaining between them. The V gene's germline CDR1 is SGHTA and CDR2 FQGNSA. As DNA, the CDR3 is TGTGCCAGCAGCTTATTGTCACAGGGAGACTATGGCTACACCTTC. Its translation is CASSLLSQGDYGYTF.

This clonotype was seen ten or more times. The chain carries TRBV28 and TRBJ2-7, with D possibly being TRBD1 or TRBD2 (6 bases each). The V end lost 2 bases, the J end lost 3 bases, and 11 bases lay between the germline ends. This CDR3 region has 14 residues. CDR1 is MDHEN, CDR2 SYDVKM, per germline. The CDR3 bases are TGTGCCAGCAGTTTACACAGGGAGGACTACGAGCAGTACTTC. Translating gives CASSLHREDYEQYF. Supplemented by reference TRBV28 and TRBJ2-7, the full variable domain reads DVKVTQSSRYLVKRTGEKVFLECVQDMDHENMFWYRQDPGLGLRLIYFSYDVKMKEKGDIPEGYSVSREKKERFSLILESASTNQTSMYLCASSLHREDYEQYFGPGTRLTVT.

The V and J genes are TRBV9 and TRBJ2-1, with D unresolved. The CDR3 spans 12 residues. From germline, CDR1 is SGDLS and CDR2 YYNGEE. Deletions cut 0 bases from V and 10 bases from J, with 8 bases between. The CDR3 DNA sequence: TGTGCCAGCAGCGTAGACGTGTCCGAGCAGTTCTTC. Translating gives CASSVDVSEQFF.

This clonotype appeared many times. V usage is TRBV24-1 and J usage is TRBJ2-1; 9 nucleotides match TRBD1. This CDR3 region has 15 residues. Germline values: CDR1 KGHDR, CDR2 SFDVKD. V dropped 5 bases and J dropped 8; count of bases not matched to a gene: 9. The CDR3 protein is CATSAWTGEVDEQFF. In nucleotides, the CDR3 is TGTGCCACCAGTGCCTGGACAGGGGAAGTCGATGAGCAGTTCTTC.

This clonotype was seen more than once but under ten times. One end of the junction does not line up with germline, which may come from a read error. The V and J genes are TRBV7-3 and TRBJ2-2, with D possibly called TRBD1 or TRBD2 (5 bases each). There are 16 residues in the CDR3. CDR1 and CDR2 (germline): SGHTA, FQGTGA. The chain's CDR3 is CASSLTGTLPAGELFF. The CDR3 DNA reads as TGTGCCAGCAGCCTAACCGGGACCCTACCGGCCGGGGAGCTGTTTTTT.